This TCR beta chain was observed in a study of blood T cells in healthy people across ages. The study's findings and limits: Estimates based on one million T cells were treated as lower bounds. Whereas aged donors had fewer naive CD4+ cells, long-lived donors had more of them and higher diversity.

Trimming removed 1 base from V and 4 bases from J, with 6 bases in between. The CDR3 extends over 13 amino acids. Germline assignment: CDR1 SEHNR and CDR2 FQNEAQ (reference sequence). This clonotype was seen more than once but under ten times. Its antigen is not known. PCR was performed a second time for about 7 to 12 cycles using a sample-barcoded 5' primer and a J-beta primer mix. Each CDR3 protein gets one entry after TCRdb re-called the 5' RACE reads with MiXCR. The sample shows roughly 1.5 million distinct CDR3 sequences, about 42% of them seen only once. The rearrangement joins TRBV7-9 to TRBJ2-3; no clear D gene. The sample was blood. The clonotype originates from a woman under 30 in good health. The CDR3 loop reads CASSLDSADTQYF. CDR3 sequence (DNA): TGTGCCAGCAGCTTAGATTCGGCAGATACGCAGTATTTT.